Below, 30 T cell receptor beta chains from the same sample are listed, as sequenced in a study of CD8 T cells in ankylosing spondylitis. For these receptors, no antigen is known. A single record per CDR3 protein comes from TCRdb applying MiXCR to the 5' RACE reads. The sample yields some 840,000 distinct CDR3 sequences, 12% seen once. Study conclusions and caveats: For ankylosing spondylitis blood, a TCR beta motif of seven to nine highly homologous variants appeared characteristic.

The source material was blood, either unsorted or a sorted T cell fraction (not recorded which). These TCRs come from a male donor with ankylosing spondylitis.

The rearrangement uses TRBV28 and TRBJ2-1, with 8 positions matching TRBD1. Germline V lookup: CDR1 MDHEN, CDR2 SYDVKM. The CDR3 consists of 16 residues. The junction had 13 bases not matched to a gene; V was cut back by 6 bases and J by 6 bases. CDR3 amino acids: CASSSHRTGLGNEQFF. CDR3 nucleotide sequence: TGTGCCAGCAGCTCCCATCGGACAGGGCTAGGCAATGAGCAGTTCTTC. Using reference TRBV28 and TRBJ2-1 for the parts outside the CDR3, the full variable domain is DVKVTQSSRYLVKRTGEKVFLECVQDMDHENMFWYRQDPGLGLRLIYFSYDVKMKEKGDIPEGYSVSREKKERFSLILESASTNQTSMYLCASSSHRTGLGNEQFFGPGTRLTVL.

This clonotype was seen a few times. The rearrangement links TRBV27 to TRBJ2-1; unclear D gene. The CDR3 loop spans 15 amino acids. The germline CDR1 and CDR2 sequences are MNHEY and SMNVEV (reference sequence). V was cut by 3 bases and J by 2 bases, with 11 bases left in between. The CDR3 DNA follows: TGTGCCAGCAGTTTCCAGGACCTAACCTACAATGAGCAGTTCTTC. Protein: CASSFQDLTYNEQFF.

This clonotype occurred many times. V usage is TRBV2 and J usage is TRBJ2-2, with a tentative D call TRBD1 (6 bases). The CDR3 extends over 14 amino acids. With 6 bases removed from V and 4 bases from J, the gap between germline ends came to 12 bases. Germline CDR1 SNHLY, CDR2 FYNNEI. The CDR3, as DNA: TGTGCCAGCAGGCCAGGACAGAGCACCGGGGAGCTGTTTTTT. Translating gives CASRPGQSTGELFF.

Many counts were recorded for this clonotype. The J gene is TRBJ1-1, the V gene TRBV29-1, with unresolved D. This CDR3 is 13 amino acids long. CDR1 SQVTM and CDR2 ANQGSEA come from the germline V gene. The V and J ends lost 4 bases and 0 bases respectively, with 9 bases between them. Written as DNA, the CDR3 is TGCAGCGTTGCCCCGGAGATGAACACTGAAGCTTTCTTT. Protein sequence: CSVAPEMNTEAFF.

The rearrangement links TRBV7-2 to TRBJ2-1; 10 bases match TRBD1. Germline lookup yields CDR1 SGHTA and CDR2 FQGNSA. With V trimmed by 3 bases and J by 8 bases, 7 bases remained unmatched. The CDR3 consists of 15 residues. The CDR3 DNA reads as TGTGCCAGCAGCTTGGAGGGACAGGGGTACCATGAGCAGTTCTTC. Translation gives CASSLEGQGYHEQFF.

The J gene is TRBJ2-1, the V gene TRBV7-9; a weak D match, TRBD1 (5 bases). Germline CDR1 and CDR2: SEHNR and FQNEAQ (reference sequence). Trimming took 5 bases from V and 0 from J, leaving 14 bases between them. The CDR3 contains 16 residues. CDR3 amino acids: CASSLRQFSSYNEQFF. The CDR3 bases are TGTGCCAGCAGCCTGAGACAGTTTAGCTCCTACAATGAGCAGTTCTTC.

Ten or more counts support this clonotype. The J gene is TRBJ1-2, the V gene TRBV6-5, with D tentatively TRBD1 (5 bases). V shed 0 bases and J shed 8 bases, with 13 bases lying between them. This CDR3 has 14 residues. CDR1 and CDR2 (germline): MNHEY, SVGAGI. The CDR3 bases are TGTGCCAGCAGTTACTCCGGGGGATCGGGCGGCTACACCTTC. This encodes CASSYSGGSGGYTF.

The sample holds a few counts of this clonotype. The V gene is TRBV24-1, the J gene TRBJ2-5, with D perhaps matching TRBD2 (6 bases). Germline assignment: CDR1 KGHDR and CDR2 SFDVKD. This CDR3 spans 15 amino acids. V lost 2 bases to trimming and J lost 3 bases, with 12 bases between them. CDR3 residues: CATSDWAWGEETQYF. The CDR3 DNA sequence: TGTGCCACCAGTGATTGGGCATGGGGGGAAGAGACCCAGTACTTC.

In this sample, this clonotype turned up a few times. The gene calls are TRBV18 and TRBJ2-2; D gene uncertain. From germline, CDR1 is KGHSH and CDR2 LQKENI. The CDR3 is 16 amino acids. Trimming shortened V by 4 bases and J by 1 base, and 13 bases separated the two germline ends. The CDR3 loop reads CASSLDGRGNTGELFF. CDR3 bases: TGTGCCAGCTCACTGGACGGTCGAGGGAACACCGGGGAGCTGTTTTTT.

This clonotype turned up a few times. The CDR3 loop is CSGGGQGDGYTF. The DNA of the CDR3 is TGCAGTGGAGGGGGACAGGGGGATGGCTACACCTTC. The chain is built from TRBV20-1 and TRBJ1-2; the match to TRBD1 covers 11 bases. The CDR3 consists of 12 residues. The germline V gene encodes CDR1 DFQATT and CDR2 SNEGSKA (reference sequence). Germline trimming cut 7 bases from V and 6 bases from J; bases unmatched to any gene: 4.

There are many counts of this clonotype. V usage is TRBV10-3 and J usage is TRBJ1-4, with D perhaps matching TRBD1 (5 bases). V dropped 0 bases and J dropped 6 bases, with 8 bases sitting between them. This CDR3 is 14 amino acids long. Germline assignment: CDR1 ENHRY and CDR2 SYGVKD. The CDR3 region is CAISESEGDEKLFF. The CDR3 region has the DNA TGTGCCATCAGTGAGTCAGAAGGGGATGAAAAACTGTTTTTT.

This clonotype was picked up a small number of times. CDR3 in amino acids: CSARPGGNDIQYF. For the CDR3, the DNA is TGCAGTGCTAGACCCGGAGGGAATGACATTCAGTACTTC. This chain connects TRBV20-1 to TRBJ2-4; D may be TRBD2 (6 bases). Germline loops: CDR1 DFQATT, CDR2 SNEGSKA (reference sequence). V lost 2 bases to trimming and J lost 8 bases, with 13 bases between them. CDR3 length: 13 amino acids.

The chain recombines TRBV11-1 with TRBJ1-1; TRBD1 agrees at 7 bases. CDR1 SGHAT and CDR2 FQDESV come from the germline V gene (reference sequence). CDR3 length: 17 amino acids. Unmatched junction bases numbered 13, after V lost 6 bases and J lost 0 bases. Written as DNA, the CDR3 is TGTGCCAGCAGGACACAGGGGTCCCTAACACTGAACACTGAAGCTTTCTTT. It translates to CASRTQGSLTLNTEAFF.

This clonotype occurred a few times. V and J are TRBV20-1 and TRBJ2-3; the D is unclear. This CDR3 region has 12 residues. The germline V gene encodes CDR1 DFQATT and CDR2 SNEGSKA (reference sequence). V was shortened by 6 bases and J by 4 bases, with 11 bases between the two germline ends. DNA of the CDR3: TGCAGTGCGGGGTTTACCGCAGATACGCAGTATTTT. Its protein is CSAGFTADTQYF.

The rearrangement joins TRBV20-1 to TRBJ2-1; D possibly corresponds to TRBD2 (5 bases). Per germline, CDR1 DFQATT and CDR2 SNEGSKA (reference sequence). The CDR3 is made up of 16 amino acids. V was trimmed by 0 bases and J by 0 bases, leaving 12 bases between them. The chain's CDR3 is CSARDVTGSSYNEQFF. Here the CDR3 DNA reads TGCAGTGCTAGAGATGTAACGGGAAGCTCCTACAATGAGCAGTTCTTC.

This clonotype was seen a few times. The V and J genes are TRBV6-1 and TRBJ2-1; TRBD2 matches at 12 bases. V was clipped by 6 bases and J by 7 bases; unmatched bases: 10. The CDR3 consists of 16 residues. Germline V gene lookup returns CDR1 MNHNS and CDR2 SASEGT. DNA of the CDR3: TGTGCCAGCAGAACTCTAGCGGGGGGGGAAAAAAATGAGCAGTTCTTC. It encodes CASRTLAGGEKNEQFF.

The chain recombines TRBV7-2 with TRBJ1-2; D call uncertain. The V end lost 1 base, the J end lost 8 bases, and 11 bases lay between the germline ends. The CDR3 has 13 amino acids. Per germline, CDR1 SGHTA and CDR2 FQGNSA. Written as DNA, the CDR3 is TGTGCCAGCAGCTTAGGTGTGGGGTTAGGCTACACCTTC. It specifies CASSLGVGLGYTF.

This clonotype was detected ten times or more. This chain joins TRBV5-1 and TRBJ2-1; TRBD2 matches 7 bases. Losses at the gene ends were 1 base for V and 1 base for J; bases not matched to a gene: 5. This CDR3 has 16 residues. CDR1 and CDR2 from the germline V gene are SGHRS and YFSETQ. CDR3 sequence (DNA): TGCGCCAGCAGCTTGAGGGGCGGGAGTTCCTACAATGAGCAGTTCTTC. Protein: CASSLRGGSSYNEQFF.

This chain joins TRBV24-1 and TRBJ1-5; D not resolved. The V and J ends lost 5 bases and 7 bases respectively, with 14 bases between them. The CDR3 runs 14 residues. Germline CDR1 is KGHDR and CDR2 is SFDVKD. CDR3 coding DNA: TGTGCCACCAGTGGCCGAACTGCAAGGCAGCCCCAGCATTTT. This translates into CATSGRTARQPQHF.

The V and J genes are TRBV20-1 and TRBJ1-5, with D perhaps TRBD1 (5 bases). V was trimmed by 1 base and J by 2 bases, leaving 18 bases between them. The CDR3 sequence is 17 residues long. CDR1 is DFQATT, CDR2 SNEGSKA, per germline (reference sequence). The CDR3 DNA is TGCAGTGCTAGAGTTTTATCGACAGATCAAGGCAATCAGCCCCAGCATTTT. It is translated as CSARVLSTDQGNQPQHF.

There are a few counts of this clonotype. The CDR3 region is CSATGTSGANEQFF. CDR3 bases: TGCAGTGCTACCGGGACTAGCGGGGCAAATGAGCAGTTCTTC. The chain is built from TRBV20-1 and TRBJ2-1, with 13 positions matching TRBD2. The CDR3 has 14 residues. CDR1 is DFQATT, CDR2 SNEGSKA, per germline (reference sequence). Unmatched junction bases numbered 4, after V lost 4 bases and J lost 7 bases.

The chain combines TRBV6-1 with TRBJ2-5; TRBD2 might be the D (7 bases). CDR3 size: 14 residues. Between the trimmed V and J ends, which lost 11 bases and 4 bases, there was a span of 20 bases. Germline CDR1 MNHNS, CDR2 SASEGT. CDR3 sequence (DNA): TGTGCCTCGCGGCGGGGGCAGGTGGGAGAGACCCAGTACTTC. Translating gives CASRRGQVGETQYF.

This clonotype was detected only a few times. The chain employs TRBV7-8 and TRBJ2-7; D gene ambiguous. The CDR3 is 13 residues long. The V end was cut by 1 base, the J end by 1 base, with 5 bases between. CDR1 is SGHVS and CDR2 is FQNEAQ in the germline V gene. CDR3 sequence reads: CASSLGWSYEQYF. Here the CDR3 DNA reads TGTGCCAGCAGCTTAGGATGGTCCTACGAGCAGTACTTC.

The chain has TRBV7-2 and TRBJ1-1; no clear D. The germline gives CDR1 SGHTA, CDR2 FQGNSA. CDR3 size: 13 residues. Trimming cost V 7 bases and J 4 bases, with 13 bases left between them. CDR3 DNA: TGTGCCAGCACCCAACGGATGGGCACTGAAGCTTTCTTT. This translates into CASTQRMGTEAFF. Full variable domain (outside the CDR3, taken from reference TRBV7-2 and TRBJ1-1): GAGVSQSPSNKVTEKGKDVELRCDPISGHTALYWYRQSLGQGLEFLIYFQGNSAPDKSGLPSDRFSAERTGGSVSTLTIQRTQQEDSAVYLCASTQRMGTEAFFGQGTRLTVV.

This clonotype showed up just a few times. The chain couples TRBV7-8 to TRBJ2-5; TRBD2 agrees at 8 bases. The CDR3 consists of 14 residues. Germline V gene sequence: CDR1 SGHVS, CDR2 FQNEAQ. With 3 bases clipped from V and 5 bases from J, the junction kept 5 bases outside the gene matches. The CDR3 sequence: CASSFREGPETQYF. The CDR3 DNA follows: TGTGCCAGCAGCTTCCGGGAGGGCCCGGAGACCCAGTACTTC.

This clonotype was seen ten or more times. The genes are TRBV7-2 and TRBJ1-2, with unresolved D. The CDR3 covers 17 residues. The germline V gene has CDR1 SGHTA and CDR2 FQGNSA. V was pared by 5 bases and J by 1 base, with 20 bases between. For the CDR3, the DNA is TGTGCCAGCAGCCCAGAACCGCGGGCGGTGGGTAACTATGGCTACACCTTC. It specifies CASSPEPRAVGNYGYTF.

In its sample, this clonotype was seen a few times. This chain connects TRBV7-8 to TRBJ2-7; D ambiguous. Germline V gene data show CDR1 as SGHVS and CDR2 as FQNEAQ. This CDR3 region has 12 residues. The V gene lost 1 base and the J gene lost 4 bases, with 5 bases spanning the gap. CDR3 bases: TGTGCCAGCAGCTTAGTTGAATACGAGCAGTACTTC. This encodes CASSLVEYEQYF.

The V call is TRBV18, the J call TRBJ1-1; D not resolved. This CDR3 contains 14 residues. Germline V CDR1 and CDR2: KGHSH, LQKENI. The V end lost 2 bases, the J end lost 4 bases, and 11 bases lay between the germline ends. This chain's CDR3 is CASSPGVGSTEAFF. CDR3 DNA: TGTGCCAGCTCACCAGGGGTGGGGAGCACTGAAGCTTTCTTT. Drawing the rest from reference TRBV18 and TRBJ1-1, the complete variable domain is NAGVMQNPRHLVRRRGQEARLRCSPMKGHSHVYWYRQLPEEGLKFMVYLQKENIIDESGMPKERFSAEFPKEGPSILRIQQVVRGDSAAYFCASSPGVGSTEAFFGQGTRLTVV.

The sample holds a few counts of this clonotype. A much larger clone sits a single nucleotide away, making a read error possible. The rearrangement links TRBV20-1 to TRBJ2-7, with D perhaps matching TRBD2 (6 bases). Germline CDR1 is DFQATT and CDR2 is SNEGSKA (reference sequence). This CDR3 is built from 13 residues. Trimming took 7 bases from V and 1 from J, leaving 14 bases between them. This CDR3 reads CSVWAGQSYEQYF. The CDR3 nucleotides are TGCAGTGTGTGGGCGGGGCAATCCTACGAGCAGTACTTC.

This clonotype showed up many times. The DNA of the CDR3 is TGCGCCAGCAGAAGGGTGGGTGCGAACACCGGGGAGCTGTTTTTT. Translation: CASRRVGANTGELFF. This chain uses TRBV4-1 with TRBJ2-2; D gene uncertain. The CDR3 is 15 amino acids. The germline gives CDR1 MGHRA, CDR2 YSYEKL. V shed 6 bases and J shed 0 bases, with 11 bases lying between them.